The 21 T cell receptor beta chains given below trace back to one sample, sequenced in a study of blood T cell repertoires in COVID-19. TCRdb keeps only in-frame clones here, not all; method: immunoSEQ multiplex PCR. The sample lists some 220,000 clones; approximately 81% were seen once. Specimen: peripheral blood. The source of these receptors is a man in his fifties who had recovered from COVID-19.

The rearrangement links TRBV19 to TRBJ1-5; no clear D. Per germline, CDR1 LNHDA and CDR2 SQIVND (reference sequence). This CDR3 contains 15 residues. V was trimmed by 3 bases and J by 2 bases, leaving 11 bases between them. The DNA of the CDR3 is TGTGCCAGTAGTATCCAGGTAACCGGCAATCAGCCCCAGCATTTT. The encoded protein is CASSIQVTGNQPQHF.

This rearrangement joins TRBV19 to TRBJ1-5, with D perhaps matching TRBD1 (6 bases). Germline V gene sequence: CDR1 LNHDA, CDR2 SQIVND (reference sequence). The V end was cut by 5 bases, the J end by 3 bases, with 17 bases between. The CDR3 contains 16 residues. CDR3 sequence (DNA): TGTGCCAGTAGTCCTTATTTGGGGGACACCAATCAGCCCCAGCATTTT. This codes for CASSPYLGDTNQPQHF.

CDR3 nucleotides: TGTGCCACCAGTGCGGTTGACAGGGTTTCGGATGAGCAGTTCTTC. Amino acid sequence: CATSAVDRVSDEQFF. The rearrangement links TRBV24-1 to TRBJ2-1, with 7 bases fitting TRBD1. The CDR3 is 15 amino acids. J lost 8 bases, V lost 5 bases, and 11 bases had no gene match. The V gene's germline CDR1 is KGHDR and CDR2 SFDVKD.

The chain employs TRBV7-8 and TRBJ1-1, with D possibly TRBD1 on 5 matching bases. The germline V gene has CDR1 SGHVS and CDR2 FQNEAQ. The ends were cut back, 1 base at V and 5 bases at J, with 8 bases in the middle. This CDR3 region has 13 residues. DNA of the CDR3: TGTGCCAGCAGCTTAGGTCAGGGAACTGAAGCTTTCTTT. This codes for CASSLGQGTEAFF.

This clone was seen a few times. The rearrangement uses TRBV5-1 and TRBJ1-1; weak D call: TRBD1 (6 bases). Looked up from germline, CDR1 is SGHRS and CDR2 is YFSETQ. Trimming shortened V by 2 bases and J by 0 bases, and 20 bases separated the two germline ends. The CDR3 is 18 amino acids. CDR3 sequence reads: CASSFVTGSTIMNTEAFF. The CDR3 DNA sequence: TGCGCCAGCAGCTTTGTGACAGGAAGTACCATCATGAACACTGAAGCTTTCTTT. The whole variable domain, filled in from reference TRBV5-1 and TRBJ1-1, reads KAGVTQTPRYLIKTRGQQVTLSCSPISGHRSVSWYQQTPGQGLQFLFEYFSETQRNKGNFPGRFSGRQFSNSRSEMNVSTLELGDSALYLCASSFVTGSTIMNTEAFFGQGTRLTVV.

This clone has only a few counts. The V and J genes are TRBV25-1 and TRBJ1-5; D not certain. Germline loops: CDR1 MGHDK, CDR2 SYGVNS. The CDR3 has 13 amino acids. Trimming removed 7 bases from V and 6 bases from J, with 13 bases in between. The CDR3 region is CASTGGPGQPQHF. CDR3 coding DNA: TGTGCCAGCACTGGAGGGCCGGGTCAGCCCCAGCATTTT. Supplemented by reference TRBV25-1 and TRBJ1-5, the full variable domain reads EADIYQTPRYLVIGTGKKITLECSQTMGHDKMYWYQQDPGMELHLIHYSYGVNSTEKGDLSSESTVSRIRTEHFPLTLESARPSHTSQYLCASTGGPGQPQHFGDGTRLSIL.

Remarks on this clone: The same CDR3 arises from other DNA sequences in this sample as well. This rearrangement joins TRBV5-1 to TRBJ2-7; 12 positions match TRBD2. With V trimmed by 0 bases and J by 5 bases, 0 bases remained unmatched. Germline V CDR1 and CDR2: SGHRS, YFSETQ. The CDR3 spans 14 residues. The CDR3 sequence is CASSLGLAGDEQYF. The CDR3 region has the DNA TGCGCCAGCAGCTTGGGACTAGCGGGAGACGAGCAGTACTTC. Looking up the rest from reference TRBV5-1 and TRBJ2-7 gives the full variable domain: KAGVTQTPRYLIKTRGQQVTLSCSPISGHRSVSWYQQTPGQGLQFLFEYFSETQRNKGNFPGRFSGRQFSNSRSEMNVSTLELGDSALYLCASSLGLAGDEQYFGPGTRLTVT.

The rearrangement joins TRBV30 to TRBJ2-7; no reliable D call. V dropped 4 bases and J dropped 0 bases, with 10 bases sitting between them. CDR1 is GTSNPN, CDR2 SVGIG, per germline (reference sequence). This CDR3 contains 13 residues. The CDR3 here is CAWTGFPSYEQYF. The DNA of the CDR3 is TGTGCCTGGACAGGTTTTCCCTCCTACGAGCAGTACTTC.

The J gene is TRBJ2-7, the V gene TRBV7-2, with D perhaps matching TRBD2 (6 bases). There are 15 residues in the CDR3. The V gene lost 5 bases and the J gene lost 0 bases, with 14 bases spanning the gap. CDR1 is SGHTA and CDR2 is FQGNSA in the germline V gene. Here the CDR3 reads CASSGRTESSYEQYF. CDR3 sequence (DNA): TGTGCCAGCAGCGGGAGGACGGAGAGCTCCTACGAGCAGTACTTC.

The chain links TRBV5-1 to TRBJ2-7; TRBD2 matches 8 bases. This CDR3 spans 17 amino acids. With 0 bases clipped from V and 0 bases from J, the junction kept 8 bases outside the gene matches. CDR1 is SGHRS, CDR2 YFSETQ, per germline. The CDR3 loop reads CASSLGPGREVSYEQYF. The CDR3 coding sequence is TGCGCCAGCAGCTTGGGGCCGGGGCGGGAGGTCTCCTACGAGCAGTACTTC.

The genes are TRBV15 and TRBJ2-5; TRBD1 matches 7 bases. V dropped 2 bases and J dropped 5; count of bases not matched to a gene: 2. Germline CDR1 LNHNV, CDR2 YYDKDF (reference sequence). There are 13 residues in the CDR3. CDR3 residues: CATSRRGQETQYF. CDR3 coding DNA: TGTGCCACCAGCAGAAGGGGGCAGGAGACCCAGTACTTC.

The chain uses TRBV5-1 and TRBJ1-1; D perhaps matches TRBD1 (5 bases). The CDR3 sequence is 17 residues long. V lost 0 bases to trimming and J lost 1 base, with 16 bases between them. Germline CDR1 is SGHRS and CDR2 is YFSETQ. The CDR3 DNA reads TGCGCCAGCAGCTTGGGAGGCTGGAGTACAGGGAACACTGAAGCTTTCTTT. Translation: CASSLGGWSTGNTEAFF.

V usage is TRBV6-6 and J usage is TRBJ1-3; D may be TRBD1 (5 bases). V was trimmed by 2 bases and J by 2 bases, leaving 10 bases between them. The CDR3 consists of 15 residues. The V gene's germline CDR1 is MNHNY and CDR2 SVGAGI (reference sequence). CDR3 DNA sequence: TGTGCCAGCAGTTACACGCAGGGTACTGGAAACACCATATATTTT. Amino acids: CASSYTQGTGNTIYF.

V gene TRBV11-2 combines with J gene TRBJ2-2, with D uncertain. V lost 4 bases and J lost 0, with 3 bases in between. This CDR3 region has 13 residues. Germline assignment: CDR1 SGHAT and CDR2 FQNNGV. The CDR3 reads CASSYTNTGELFF. The DNA of the CDR3 is TGTGCCAGCAGCTACACGAACACCGGGGAGCTGTTTTTT. Complete variable domain (other parts from reference TRBV11-2 and TRBJ2-2): EAGVAQSPRYKIIEKRQSVAFWCNPISGHATLYWYQQILGQGPKLLIQFQNNGVVDDSQLPKDRFSAERLKGVDSTLKIQPAKLEDSAVYLCASSYTNTGELFFGEGSRLTVL.

The V call is TRBV27, the J call TRBJ1-2; TRBD1 might be the D (6 bases). The CDR3 loop spans 18 amino acids. The V end was cut by 3 bases, the J end by 0 bases, with 20 bases between. Germline lookup yields CDR1 MNHEY and CDR2 SMNVEV (reference sequence). This CDR3 reads CASSFYPTGTRSNYGYTF. The CDR3 DNA is TGTGCCAGCAGTTTTTACCCTACGGGGACACGTTCTAACTATGGCTACACCTTC.

This clone was counted between two and nine times. The gene calls are TRBV19 and TRBJ1-6, with D possibly TRBD1 on 6 matching bases. CDR3 size: 15 residues. V gave up 6 bases and J gave up 0 bases, with 9 bases separating them. The germline CDR1 and CDR2 sequences are LNHDA and SQIVND (reference sequence). DNA for the CDR3: TGTGCCAGTAGCAAGGACAGCTCCTATAATTCACCCCTCCACTTT. As protein: CASSKDSSYNSPLHF. Together with reference TRBV19 and TRBJ1-6, the CDR3 gives the full variable domain: DGGITQSPKYLFRKEGQNVTLSCEQNLNHDAMYWYRQDPGQGLRLIYYSQIVNDFQKGDIAEGYSVSREKKESFPLTVTSAQKNPTAFYLCASSKDSSYNSPLHFGNGTRLTVT.

The chain carries TRBV21-1 and TRBJ1-4; TRBD1, the table's D call, lacks a check against the DNA. TRBV21-1 is shown as a pseudogene. The CDR3 length is 13 residues. The CDR3 region has the DNA TGTGCCAGCAAGGACAGGGCGGAGGAAAAACTGTTTTTT. This codes for CASKDRAEEKLFF.

V gene TRBV25-1 combines with J gene TRBJ2-7; TRBD1 might be the D (6 bases). Germline CDR1 is MGHDK and CDR2 is SYGVNS. The CDR3 spans 13 residues. V was cut by 8 bases and J by 0 bases, with 11 bases left in between. The CDR3 spells CASRQGTSYEQYF. The CDR3 nucleotides read TGTGCCAGCCGTCAGGGGACCTCCTACGAGCAGTACTTC.

This chain links TRBV5-4 with TRBJ2-3; TRBD2 matches 9 bases. Per germline, CDR1 SGHNT and CDR2 YYREEE (reference sequence). The trim removed 4 bases at V and 0 bases at J, leaving 6 bases unmatched. The CDR3 is 16 residues long. The CDR3 DNA sequence: TGTGCCAGCAGCAGGATAGCGGGAGCGAGCACAGATACGCAGTATTTT. This codes for CASSRIAGASTDTQYF.

The chain recombines TRBV24-1 with TRBJ1-2, with TRBD1 as a possible D gene (5 bases). The CDR3 totals 14 residues. Germline V gene lookup returns CDR1 KGHDR and CDR2 SFDVKD. The V end lost 3 bases, the J end lost 5 bases, and 12 bases lay between the germline ends. The chain's CDR3 is CATSDRRTKYGYTF. Written as DNA, the CDR3 is TGTGCCACCAGTGATCGGCGGACAAAATATGGCTACACCTTC.

Here the CDR3 reads CASSQTGGGQPQHF. The CDR3, as DNA: TGTGCCAGCAGCCAGACAGGGGGCGGGCAGCCCCAGCATTTT. The J gene is TRBJ1-5, the V gene TRBV28; TRBD1 matches at 10 bases. V shed 6 bases and J 7 bases; nucleotides not matched to a gene: 6. Germline V gene data show CDR1 as MDHEN and CDR2 as SYDVKM. The CDR3 loop spans 14 amino acids.